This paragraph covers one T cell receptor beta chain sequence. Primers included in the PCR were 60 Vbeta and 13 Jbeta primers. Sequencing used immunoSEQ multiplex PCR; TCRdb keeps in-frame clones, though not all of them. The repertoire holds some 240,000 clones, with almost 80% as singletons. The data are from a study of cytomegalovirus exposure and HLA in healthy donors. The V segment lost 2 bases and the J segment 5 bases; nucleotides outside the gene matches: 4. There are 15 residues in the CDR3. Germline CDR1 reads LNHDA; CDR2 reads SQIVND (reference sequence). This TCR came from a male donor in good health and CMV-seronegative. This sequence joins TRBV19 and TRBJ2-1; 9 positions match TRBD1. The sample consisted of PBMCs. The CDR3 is CASSITDRGDNEQFF. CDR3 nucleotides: TGTGCCAGTAGTATAACGGACAGGGGAGACAATGAGCAGTTCTTC.